Listed here are 27 T cell receptor beta chains from one sample, sequenced in a study of blood T cell repertoires in COVID-19. The table came from immunoSEQ multiplex PCR; TCRdb's copy has only in-frame clones and leaves some out. This table holds some 100,000 clones, about nine tenths found once. The material sequenced was peripheral blood. The receptor source for this set is a woman in her 70s with acute or convalescent COVID-19.

The CDR3 region is CAWSRLAATYEQYF. CDR3 DNA: TGTGCCTGGAGTCGACTAGCGGCTACCTACGAGCAGTACTTC. The genes are TRBV30 and TRBJ2-7; 9 bases are shared with TRBD2. V lost 2 bases and J lost 2; bases outside the gene matches: 4. This CDR3 is 14 amino acids long. Germline V gene lookup returns CDR1 GTSNPN and CDR2 SVGIG (reference sequence).

The chain couples TRBV5-1 to TRBJ1-5; the match to TRBD1 covers 8 bases. Germline values: CDR1 SGHRS, CDR2 YFSETQ. The CDR3 consists of 16 residues. The V segment lost 3 bases and the J segment 5 bases; nucleotides outside the gene matches: 10. The CDR3: CASSSTPGGSDQPQHF. In DNA, the CDR3 is TGCGCCAGCAGCTCCACTCCAGGGGGCAGCGATCAGCCCCAGCATTTT. Together with reference TRBV5-1 and TRBJ1-5, the CDR3 gives the full variable domain: KAGVTQTPRYLIKTRGQQVTLSCSPISGHRSVSWYQQTPGQGLQFLFEYFSETQRNKGNFPGRFSGRQFSNSRSEMNVSTLELGDSALYLCASSSTPGGSDQPQHFGDGTRLSIL.

CDR3 protein: CASSFAGTSGSPDTQYF. As DNA, the CDR3 is TGTGCCAGCAGCTTCGCCGGGACTAGCGGGAGTCCAGATACGCAGTATTTT. The chain recombines TRBV7-2 with TRBJ2-3; TRBD2 matches at 14 bases. V dropped 3 bases and J dropped 4; count of bases not matched to a gene: 6. Germline CDR1 and CDR2: SGHTA and FQGNSA. The CDR3 length is 17 residues.

V and J are TRBV28 and TRBJ1-2; tentatively, D is TRBD1 (6 bases). CDR1 is MDHEN, CDR2 SYDVKM, per germline. This CDR3 spans 14 amino acids. Between the trimmed V and J ends, which lost 2 bases and 8 bases, there was a span of 15 bases. This CDR3 reads CASSLGGQHRGYTF. As DNA, the CDR3 is TGTGCCAGCAGTTTAGGCGGACAGCACAGGGGCTACACCTTC.

The rearrangement uses TRBV5-1 and TRBJ2-5, with 7 bases lining up with TRBD1. There are 15 residues in the CDR3. Germline CDR1 reads SGHRS; CDR2 reads YFSETQ. V lost 0 bases to trimming and J lost 0 bases; unmatched junction nucleotides: 2. CDR3 in DNA: TGCGCCAGCAGCTTGGCCGACAGGGACCAAGAGACCCAGTACTTC. It encodes CASSLADRDQETQYF.

The rearrangement links TRBV28 to TRBJ1-1, with D possibly being TRBD1 (5 bases). The V end lost 3 bases, the J end lost 0 bases, and 20 bases lay between the germline ends. The CDR3 covers 18 residues. CDR1 and CDR2 (germline): MDHEN, SYDVKM. The CDR3 nucleotides are TGTGCCAGCAGTTTCGTCCGGCAGGGTTCTCCCCTGAACACTGAAGCTTTCTTT. Translating it yields CASSFVRQGSPLNTEAFF.

The CDR3 nucleotides are TGCGCCAGCAGGGCGGGGGCCTCTGGAAACACCATATATTTT. Encoded protein: CASRAGASGNTIYF. V usage is TRBV5-1 and J usage is TRBJ1-3; D is perhaps TRBD1 (6 bases). The V end was cut by 5 bases, the J end by 0 bases, with 9 bases between. Germline CDR1 is SGHRS and CDR2 is YFSETQ. CDR3 length: 14 residues.

V gene TRBV19 combines with J gene TRBJ1-1; D gene ambiguous. The germline gives CDR1 LNHDA, CDR2 SQIVND (reference sequence). The V end lost 3 bases, the J end lost 1 base, and 15 bases lay between the germline ends. The CDR3 length is 16 residues. CDR3 sequence: CASSIAGYLQNTEAFF. The CDR3 DNA reads TGTGCCAGTAGTATCGCGGGGTACCTTCAGAACACTGAAGCTTTCTTT.

This clone was counted a single time. The chain employs TRBV30 and TRBJ1-5; weak D call: TRBD1 (6 bases). The germline V and J ends were trimmed by 6 bases and 1 base, with 10 bases remaining between them. Germline V gene lookup returns CDR1 GTSNPN and CDR2 SVGIG (reference sequence). CDR3 length equals 13 residues. The CDR3 loop is CACADSSNQPQHF. The CDR3 bases are TGTGCCTGCGCGGACAGCAGCAATCAGCCCCAGCATTTT. The whole variable domain, filled in from reference TRBV30 and TRBJ1-5, reads SQTIHQWPATLVQPVGSPLSLECTVEGTSNPNLYWYRQAAGRGLQLLFYSVGIGQISSEVPQNLSASRPQDRQFILSSKKLLLSDSGFYLCACADSSNQPQHFGDGTRLSIL.

The CDR3: CAIRGVFSGDEQYV. The CDR3 nucleotides read TGTGCCATCAGAGGGGTCTTTTCTGGCGACGAGCAGTACGTC. This chain joins TRBV10-3 and TRBJ2-7, with D maybe TRBD1 (5 bases). Germline CDR1 and CDR2: ENHRY and SYGVKD. The CDR3 consists of 14 residues. The ends were cut back, 6 bases at V and 5 bases at J, with 17 bases in the middle.

V gene TRBV9 combines with J gene TRBJ2-2; 12 positions agree with TRBD1. V dropped 4 bases and J dropped 5; count of bases not matched to a gene: 21. Per germline, CDR1 SGDLS and CDR2 YYNGEE. CDR3 size: 21 residues. The CDR3 DNA follows: TGTGCCAGCAGCCCATCCCACGACCGGGACAGGGGGCTTTTGTGGACCGGGGAGCTGTTTTTT. This encodes CASSPSHDRDRGLLWTGELFF.

This chain joins TRBV28 and TRBJ2-7; perhaps TRBD2 as D (7 bases). V was pared by 8 bases and J by 4 bases, with 18 bases between. Per germline, CDR1 MDHEN and CDR2 SYDVKM. The CDR3 runs to 14 residues. This chain's CDR3 is CASLGAGGHYEQYF. Here the CDR3 DNA reads TGTGCCAGCCTTGGGGCCGGGGGGCATTACGAGCAGTACTTC.

This rearrangement joins TRBV5-1 to TRBJ2-1; tentatively, D is TRBD1 (6 bases). Germline values: CDR1 SGHRS, CDR2 YFSETQ. The V end lost 5 bases, the J end lost 6 bases, and 18 bases lay between the germline ends. The CDR3 runs 15 residues. CDR3 coding DNA: TGCGCCAGCAGTCAGGGGCCCGGGCCCTCCAATGAGCAGTTCTTC. The encoded protein is CASSQGPGPSNEQFF.

The chain uses TRBV28 and TRBJ1-1; no firm D call. This CDR3 has 17 amino acids. Trimming removed 4 bases from V and 0 bases from J, with 18 bases in between. The germline CDR1 and CDR2 sequences are MDHEN and SYDVKM. The CDR3 region has the DNA TGTGCCAGCAGTTCACCTCCCCGGGGTGGCCTGAACACTGAAGCTTTCTTT. This codes for CASSSPPRGGLNTEAFF.

This chain links TRBV18 with TRBJ2-6, with 7 bases aligning to TRBD1. The germline gives CDR1 KGHSH, CDR2 LQKENI. CDR3 length: 17 amino acids. Trimming took 2 bases from V and 2 from J; bases not matched to a gene: 6. CDR3 sequence reads: CASSPTAGGTGANVLTF. The CDR3 nucleotides are TGTGCCAGCTCACCAACGGCAGGGGGTACTGGGGCCAACGTCCTGACTTTC.

The chain uses TRBV18 and TRBJ2-2; TRBD2 agrees at 8 bases. This CDR3 has 16 residues. Germline lookup yields CDR1 KGHSH and CDR2 LQKENI. With 3 bases clipped from V and 6 bases from J, the junction kept 9 bases outside the gene matches. The CDR3 loop is CASSPSSGLASGELFF. The CDR3 DNA reads TGTGCCAGCTCACCCTCCTCCGGACTAGCATCCGGGGAGCTGTTTTTT.

The chain joins TRBV7-9 to TRBJ2-1; 8 bases align to TRBD2. Germline-derived CDR1 and CDR2 are SEHNR and FQNEAQ (reference sequence). This CDR3 has 16 amino acids. Trimming cost V 5 bases and J 4 bases; bases outside gene matches: 10. DNA for the CDR3: TGTGCCAGCAGCCCCCGTTGGGCTAGCGGGTACAATGAGCAGTTCTTC. It specifies CASSPRWASGYNEQFF.

The CDR3 DNA follows: TGTGCCAGCCGTAAAGTGGGACTAGCGGGACCTAATGAGCAGTTCTTC. Its translation: CASRKVGLAGPNEQFF. The chain combines TRBV7-9 with TRBJ2-1; TRBD2 matches 13 bases. Germline V gene data show CDR1 as SEHNR and CDR2 as FQNEAQ (reference sequence). This CDR3 spans 16 amino acids. Losses at the gene ends were 8 bases for V and 7 bases for J; bases not matched to a gene: 11.

V usage is TRBV4-1 and J usage is TRBJ1-5; weak D call: TRBD1 (5 bases). The CDR3 spans 13 residues. Looked up from germline, CDR1 is MGHRA and CDR2 is YSYEKL. Trimming stripped 2 bases from V and 5 bases from J, with 7 bases between. CDR3 nucleotides: TGCGCCAGCAGCCAACAGGGATATCAGCCCCAGCATTTT. It specifies CASSQQGYQPQHF.

This chain joins TRBV2 and TRBJ1-3; 10 nucleotides line up with TRBD1. The CDR3 is 14 amino acids. V lost 4 bases to trimming and J lost 8 bases; unmatched junction nucleotides: 5. Looked up from germline, CDR1 is SNHLY and CDR2 is FYNNEI. CDR3 bases: TGTGCCAGCAGTGCCCGACAGGGGGCTGACACCATATATTTT. Protein product: CASSARQGADTIYF.

The rearrangement uses TRBV7-2 and TRBJ2-1, with a tentative D call TRBD2 (5 bases). Trimming pared 6 bases from V and 7 bases from J, leaving 13 bases between. This CDR3 contains 13 residues. Germline V gene sequence: CDR1 SGHTA, CDR2 FQGNSA. CDR3 in DNA: TGTGCCAGCAGGAGGGTAGTTGGGAATGAGCAGTTCTTC. This codes for CASRRVVGNEQFF.

This sequence joins TRBV6-5 and TRBJ1-1; D is perhaps TRBD1 (6 bases). V was pared by 6 bases and J by 1 base, with 12 bases between. Looked up from germline, CDR1 is MNHEY and CDR2 is SVGAGI. The CDR3 is 14 amino acids. In DNA form, the CDR3 reads TGTGCCAGCAGGGAGACAGGAGAGAACACTGAAGCTTTCTTT. The encoded protein is CASRETGENTEAFF.

The rearrangement joins TRBV28 to TRBJ2-4, with a weak D call TRBD2 (5 bases). V shed 5 bases and J shed 6 bases, with 20 bases lying between them. CDR3 length: 16 amino acids. CDR1 and CDR2 (germline): MDHEN, SYDVKM. Here the CDR3 DNA reads TGTGCCAGCAGTCGATCGTCGACGGCGGCGGGAAACATTCAGTACTTC. This sequence encodes CASSRSSTAAGNIQYF.

V and J are TRBV19 and TRBJ1-1, with 9 bases lining up with TRBD1. CDR3 length: 14 residues. The V segment lost 7 bases and the J segment 4 bases; nucleotides outside the gene matches: 7. CDR1 LNHDA and CDR2 SQIVND come from the germline V gene (reference sequence). The CDR3 loop reads CASTKDRGGTEAFF. Written as DNA, the CDR3 is TGTGCCAGTACTAAGGACAGGGGTGGCACTGAAGCTTTCTTT.

The CDR3 reads CASSESTGSNQPQHF. The CDR3 DNA reads TGCGCCAGCAGTGAGTCAACAGGTAGCAATCAGCCCCAGCATTTT. The chain uses TRBV10-2 and TRBJ1-5; possibly TRBD1 for D (5 bases). V gave up 0 bases and J gave up 0 bases, with 6 bases separating them. CDR3 length: 15 residues. Germline CDR1 reads WSHSY; CDR2 reads SAAADI.

The rearrangement joins TRBV28 to TRBJ2-3; tentatively, D is TRBD2 (6 bases). In germline, CDR1 is MDHEN, CDR2 SYDVKM. This CDR3 region has 17 residues. Trimming left V 11 bases short and J 4 bases short, with 28 bases between. The CDR3 DNA reads TGTGCCGGAGCACCGGGGGTAGTTGAGGGGATCGCAGATACGCAGTATTTT. As protein: CAGAPGVVEGIADTQYF.

CDR3 DNA sequence: TGTGCCATCAGTGAGGGCGGGTCCCGTCTGCCCCAGCATTTT. It yields the protein CAISEGGSRLPQHF. The rearrangement uses TRBV10-3 and TRBJ1-5, with unresolved D. Germline values: CDR1 ENHRY, CDR2 SYGVKD. The V gene lost 2 bases and the J gene lost 9 bases, with 14 bases spanning the gap. This CDR3 is 14 amino acids long.